This TCR beta chain comes out of a study of blood T cell repertoires in COVID-19. Background on the study: The United States, Italy and Spain were the sources of the acute and convalescent COVID-19 samples. Sample material is recorded as cDNA or gDNA derived from T cells, B-cell-depleted T cells, or PBMCs.

Authors' processing steps: The assay estimated nucleated cells by amplifying reference gene primers. Assay: immunoSEQ multiplex PCR; the TCRdb copy retains only in-frame clones and omits some. V and J calls and clone size are copied from that table; D and trimming were computed from the DNA. The repertoire holds around 160,000 clones, with 70% to 90% as singletons. This sequence originates from a woman aged 60-75 years with COVID-19, enrolled during active disease. The sequencing sample was made of peripheral blood.

The CDR3 region is CASSQGLGGAVGTEAFF. The CDR3 DNA follows: TGTGCCAGCAGCCAAGGTTTGGGAGGGGCGGTAGGGACTGAAGCTTTCTTT. The V gene is TRBV4-2, the J gene TRBJ1-1; weak D call: TRBD1 (5 bases). Trimming took off 1 base at V and 5 bases at J, with 20 bases between the two ends. Germline CDR1 LGHNA, CDR2 YNFKEQ. The CDR3 spans 17 residues.